This T cell receptor beta chain is from a study of blood T cell repertoires in COVID-19. Source study methods: Reference gene primer amplification gave nucleated cell count estimates. TCRdb keeps only in-frame clones here, not all; method: immunoSEQ multiplex PCR. V, J and clone size are those of that table, while D and trimming were read from the DNA. The data show about 89,000 clones, 70% to 85% seen once. V shed 4 bases and J shed 7 bases, with 7 bases lying between them. The CDR3 consists of 12 residues. Germline assignment: CDR1 KGHDR and CDR2 SFDVKD. The sequence came from a man between 65 and 80 years old with acute or convalescent COVID-19. The sequenced material came from peripheral blood. The V gene is TRBV24-1, the J gene TRBJ2-1; D is undetermined. The DNA of the CDR3 is TGTGCCACCAGTGAAACAGAAAATGAGCAGTTCTTC. It translates to CATSETENEQFF.